This note documents a single T cell receptor beta chain sequence. The data were taken from a study of blood T cell repertoires in COVID-19. About the study: Donors in the United States, Italy and Spain gave samples during acute or convalescent COVID-19. Sources were T cells, B-cell-depleted T cells, or PBMCs; the material itself was cDNA or gDNA.

How the authors handled the data: Amplification from reference gene primers served as the basis for estimated nucleated cell counts. Clones were read by immunoSEQ multiplex PCR, and TCRdb kept only the in-frame ones, dropping some. V, J and clone size reflect that table, while D and trimming were determined from the DNA. The repertoire holds roughly 130,000 clones, with roughly nine tenths as singletons. This CDR3 is 16 amino acids long. V was clipped by 0 bases and J by 10 bases; unmatched bases: 11. CDR1 is SGDLS and CDR2 is YYNGEE in the germline V gene. This TCR came from a man aged 50 to 60 with active COVID-19. Sample: peripheral blood. The J gene is TRBJ2-1, the V gene TRBV9, with 9 bases identical to TRBD1. The CDR3 sequence: CASSVGRTGVRLEQFF. CDR3 nucleotide sequence: TGTGCCAGCAGCGTAGGGAGGACAGGGGTTCGATTAGAGCAGTTCTTC. Variable domain in full (rest from reference TRBV9 and TRBJ2-1): DSGVTQTPKHLITATGQRVTLRCSPRSGDLSVYWYQQSLDQGLQFLIQYYNGEERAKGNILERFSAQQFPDLHSELNLSSLELGDSALYFCASSVGRTGVRLEQFFGPGTRLTVL.